These T cell receptor beta chains were read from a single sample in a study of T cells in Graves' hyperthyroidism and ophthalmopathy. TCRdb passed the multiplex PCR reads through MiXCR, listing each CDR3 protein once. Of hundreds of thousands of distinct CDR3 sequences in the sample, roughly 14% were seen once. The sequencing sample was made of blood. The source is a woman aged 40 to 50 with Graves' ophthalmopathy. Both conserved end residues are part of each CDR3. A D gene is named only where the DNA matches it firmly. Size is stated for part of the rows, as once, few or many counts, or as a class when the clone is expanded.

D	V	J	size	CDR3	DNA
TRBD2	TRBV27	TRBJ2-2	few	CASSFGSGSFGGELFF	TGTGCCAGCAGTTTCGGTAGCGGGAGTTTCGGCGGGGAGCTGTTTTTT
NA	TRBV4-2	TRBJ2-7	few	CASSPEIGEQYF	TGTGCCAGCAGCCCAGAGATCGGTGAGCAGTACTTC
NA	TRBV28	TRBJ2-5	many	CASTFPAQKETQYF	TGTGCCAGCACTTTTCCAGCGCAGAAAGAGACCCAGTACTTC
NA	TRBV5-5	TRBJ2-7	many	CASSQDLTYEQYF	TGTGCCAGCAGCCAGGACCTAACCTACGAGCAGTACTTC
NA	TRBV3-1	TRBJ1-2	NA	CASSHREDGYTF	TGTGCCAGCAGCCACAGGGAAGATGGCTACACCTTC
TRBD1	TRBV12-3/TRBV12-4	TRBJ1-5	many	CASRYGTGTYSNQPQHF	TGTGCCAGCAGATACGGGACAGGGACTTATAGCAATCAGCCCCAGCATTTT
TRBD1	TRBV27	TRBJ2-7	many	CASSQGQGAIYEQYF	TGTGCCAGCAGCCAGGGACAGGGGGCAATATACGAGCAGTACTTC
TRBD1	TRBV7-2	TRBJ1-2	NA	CAIPTGRANYGYTF	TGTGCCATTCCGACAGGGAGGGCTAACTATGGCTACACCTTC
NA	TRBV24-1	TRBJ2-5	many	CATAAGGGETQYF	TGTGCCACCGCGGCCGGCGGCGGGGAGACCCAGTACTTC
TRBD1	TRBV7-9	TRBJ1-2	many	CASSQVPGQGYGYTF	TGTGCCAGCAGCCAAGTCCCGGGACAGGGCTATGGCTACACCTTC
NA	TRBV19	TRBJ1-2	NA	CASNSGGGGYTF	TGCGCCAGCAATTCGGGGGGAGGAGGCTACACCTTC
NA	TRBV30	TRBJ2-7	many	CAWSPLSGYEQYF	TGTGCCTGGAGCCCCCTTAGCGGCTACGAGCAGTACTTC
NA	TRBV3-1	TRBJ1-5	few	CASSQDTGQPQHF	TGTGCCAGCAGCCAAGATACGGGTCAGCCCCAGCATTTT
NA	TRBV6-1	TRBJ1-1	many	CATIDRPHTEAFF	TGTGCCACTATCGACAGGCCACACACTGAAGCTTTCTTT
NA	TRBV4-3	TRBJ2-7	NA	CASSQDQVRGEQYF	TGCGCCAGCAGCCAAGATCAGGTTCGAGGGGAGCAGTACTTC
NA	TRBV11-2	TRBJ1-3	few	CASSLEAFYSGNTIYF	TGTGCCAGCAGCTTAGAGGCGTTCTACTCTGGAAACACCATATATTTT